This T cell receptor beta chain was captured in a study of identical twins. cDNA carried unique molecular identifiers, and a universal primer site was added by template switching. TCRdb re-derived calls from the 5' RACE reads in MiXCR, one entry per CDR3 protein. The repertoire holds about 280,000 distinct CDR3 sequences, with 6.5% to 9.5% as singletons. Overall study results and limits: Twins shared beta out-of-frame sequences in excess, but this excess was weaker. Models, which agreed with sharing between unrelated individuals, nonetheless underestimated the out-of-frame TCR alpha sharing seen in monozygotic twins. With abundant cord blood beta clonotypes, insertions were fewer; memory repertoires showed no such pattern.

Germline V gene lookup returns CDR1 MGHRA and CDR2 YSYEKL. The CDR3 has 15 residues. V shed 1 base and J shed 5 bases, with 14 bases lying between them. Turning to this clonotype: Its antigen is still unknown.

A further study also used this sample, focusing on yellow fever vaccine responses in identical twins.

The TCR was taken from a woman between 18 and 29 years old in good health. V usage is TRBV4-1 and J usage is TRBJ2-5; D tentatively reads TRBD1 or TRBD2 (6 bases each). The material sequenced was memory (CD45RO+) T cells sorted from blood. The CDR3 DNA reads TGCGCCAGCAGCCAAGGGGGGCGAGGGGGGGAGACCCAGTACTTC. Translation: CASSQGGRGGETQYF.